The clone carrying this TCR beta chain has ten or more counts. Its antigen is unidentified. The sample is drawn from a study of T cells in Graves' hyperthyroidism and ophthalmopathy. Study-level information: It was at initial diagnosis, before any treatment, that peripheral blood was collected.

It was RNA transcripts that yielded the amplified TCR beta CDR3 regions. The TCR CDR3 was amplified in a first-round RT-PCR using the HTBI primer set. Using its own MiXCR run on the multiplex PCR reads, TCRdb lists one record per CDR3 protein. The sample holds approximately 430,000 distinct CDR3 sequences, about a sixth seen once. Study conclusions and caveats: Blood samples included most of the expanded thyroid clonotypes exceeding 0.001.

An absence of ophthalmopathy progression within 18 months meant stable Graves' hyperthyroidism. With 5 bases clipped from V and 3 bases from J, the junction kept 8 bases outside the gene matches. The CDR3 has 16 amino acids. Sequenced input: blood. The V and J genes are TRBV12-3 or TRBV12-4 and TRBJ1-5; 9 nucleotides line up with TRBD1. This TCR was recovered from a woman aged 18-35 years with Graves' hyperthyroidism. The DNA for the CDR3 is TGTGCCAGCAGTCCCGGGACAGGGCCCTCCAATCAGCCCCAGCATTTT. Translating it yields CASSPGTGPSNQPQHF.